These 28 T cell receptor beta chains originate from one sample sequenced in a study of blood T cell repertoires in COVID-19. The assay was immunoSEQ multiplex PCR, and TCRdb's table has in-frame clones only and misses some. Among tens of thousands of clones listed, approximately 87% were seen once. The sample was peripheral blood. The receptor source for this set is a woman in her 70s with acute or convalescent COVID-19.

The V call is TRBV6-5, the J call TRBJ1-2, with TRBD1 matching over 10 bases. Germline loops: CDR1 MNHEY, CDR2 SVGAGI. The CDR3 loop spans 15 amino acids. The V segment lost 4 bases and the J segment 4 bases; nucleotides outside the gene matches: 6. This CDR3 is CASSSGTGASYGYTF. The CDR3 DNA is TGTGCCAGCAGTTCCGGGACAGGGGCCAGCTATGGCTACACCTTC.

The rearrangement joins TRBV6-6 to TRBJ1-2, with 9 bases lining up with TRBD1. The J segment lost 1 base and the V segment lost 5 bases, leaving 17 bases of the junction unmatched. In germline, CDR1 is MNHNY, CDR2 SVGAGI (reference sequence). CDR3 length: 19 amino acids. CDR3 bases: TGTGCCAGCAGTCTACGATCTCCGGGACAGGGCCCTATTAACTATGGCTACACCTTC. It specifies CASSLRSPGQGPINYGYTF.

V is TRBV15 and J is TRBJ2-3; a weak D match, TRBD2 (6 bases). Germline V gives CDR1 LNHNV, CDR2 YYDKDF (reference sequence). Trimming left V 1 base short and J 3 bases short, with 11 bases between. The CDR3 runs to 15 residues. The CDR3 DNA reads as TGTGCCACCAGCAGAGGGGCGGGGAGTACAGATACGCAGTATTTT. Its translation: CATSRGAGSTDTQYF.

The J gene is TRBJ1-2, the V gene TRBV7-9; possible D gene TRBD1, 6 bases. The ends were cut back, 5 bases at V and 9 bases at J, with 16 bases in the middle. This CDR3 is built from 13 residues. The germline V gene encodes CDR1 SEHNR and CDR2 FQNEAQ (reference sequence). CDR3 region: CASSMGQFLSYTF. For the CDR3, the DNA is TGTGCCAGCAGCATGGGACAATTCTTGAGCTACACCTTC.

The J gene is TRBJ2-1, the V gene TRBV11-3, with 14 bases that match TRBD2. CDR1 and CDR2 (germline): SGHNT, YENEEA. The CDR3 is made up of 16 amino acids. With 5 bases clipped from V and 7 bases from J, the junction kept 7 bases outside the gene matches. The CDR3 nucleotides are TGTGCCAGCAGCAAAACGACTAGCGGGAGGGGGAATGAGCAGTTCTTC. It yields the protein CASSKTTSGRGNEQFF.

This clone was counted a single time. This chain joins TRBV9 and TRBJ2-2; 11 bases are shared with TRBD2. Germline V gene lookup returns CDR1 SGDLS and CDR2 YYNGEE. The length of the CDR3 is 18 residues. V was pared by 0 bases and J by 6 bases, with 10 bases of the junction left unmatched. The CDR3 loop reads CASSVGLAGGSDAGELFF. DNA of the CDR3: TGTGCCAGCAGCGTAGGGCTAGCGGGGGGCTCAGACGCCGGGGAGCTGTTTTTT. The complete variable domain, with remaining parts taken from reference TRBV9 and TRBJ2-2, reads DSGVTQTPKHLITATGQRVTLRCSPRSGDLSVYWYQQSLDQGLQFLIQYYNGEERAKGNILERFSAQQFPDLHSELNLSSLELGDSALYFCASSVGLAGGSDAGELFFGEGSRLTVL.

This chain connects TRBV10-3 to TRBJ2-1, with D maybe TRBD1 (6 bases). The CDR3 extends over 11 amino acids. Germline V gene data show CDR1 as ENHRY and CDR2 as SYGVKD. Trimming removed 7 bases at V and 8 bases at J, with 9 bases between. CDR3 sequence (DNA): TGTGCCATCAAACGACAGGATGAGCAGTTCTTC. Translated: CAIKRQDEQFF.

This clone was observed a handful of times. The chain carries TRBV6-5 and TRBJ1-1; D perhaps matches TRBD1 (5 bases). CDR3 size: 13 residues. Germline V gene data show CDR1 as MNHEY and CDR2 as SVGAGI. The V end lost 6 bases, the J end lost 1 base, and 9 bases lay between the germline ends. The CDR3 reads CASRDRWNTEAFF. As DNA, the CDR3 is TGTGCCAGCAGAGACAGATGGAACACTGAAGCTTTCTTT.

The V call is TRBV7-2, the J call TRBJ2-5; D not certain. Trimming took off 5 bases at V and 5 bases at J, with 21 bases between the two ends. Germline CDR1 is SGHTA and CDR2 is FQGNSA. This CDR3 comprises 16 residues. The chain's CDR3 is CASSHTYLEERETQYF. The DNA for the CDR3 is TGTGCCAGCAGCCACACATATCTAGAGGAACGGGAGACCCAGTACTTC.

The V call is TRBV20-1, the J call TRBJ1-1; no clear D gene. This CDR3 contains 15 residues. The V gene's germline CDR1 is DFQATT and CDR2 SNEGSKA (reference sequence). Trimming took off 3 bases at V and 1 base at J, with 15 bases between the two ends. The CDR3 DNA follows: TGCAGTGCTAGTGCCGCGCGTCGCCCGAACACTGAAGCTTTCTTT. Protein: CSASAARRPNTEAFF.

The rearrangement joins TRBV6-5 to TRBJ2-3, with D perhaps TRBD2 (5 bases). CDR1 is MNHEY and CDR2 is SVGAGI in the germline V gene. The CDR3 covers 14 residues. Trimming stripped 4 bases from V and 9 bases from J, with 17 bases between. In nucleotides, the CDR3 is TGTGCCAGCAGTTCTCCTTTGCCCCCGGGGACGCAGTATTTT. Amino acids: CASSSPLPPGTQYF.

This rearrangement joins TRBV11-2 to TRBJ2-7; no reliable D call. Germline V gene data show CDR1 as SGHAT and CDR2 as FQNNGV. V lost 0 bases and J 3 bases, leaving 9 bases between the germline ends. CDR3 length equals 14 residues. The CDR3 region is CASSLDPQDYEQYV. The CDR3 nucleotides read TGTGCCAGCAGCTTAGATCCTCAGGACTACGAGCAGTACGTC.

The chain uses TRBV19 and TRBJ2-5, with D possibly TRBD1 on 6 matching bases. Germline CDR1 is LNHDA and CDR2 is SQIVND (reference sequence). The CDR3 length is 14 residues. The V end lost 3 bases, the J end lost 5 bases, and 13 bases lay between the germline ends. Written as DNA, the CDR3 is TGTGCCAGTAGTATTGGTACAGGGCGGGAGACCCAGTACTTC. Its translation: CASSIGTGRETQYF.

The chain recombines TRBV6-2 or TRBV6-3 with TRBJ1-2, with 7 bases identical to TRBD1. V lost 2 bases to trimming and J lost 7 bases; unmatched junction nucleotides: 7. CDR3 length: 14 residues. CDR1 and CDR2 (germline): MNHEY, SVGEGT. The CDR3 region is CASSYNPGGSGYTF. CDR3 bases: TGTGCCAGCAGTTACAACCCAGGGGGAAGTGGCTACACCTTC.

The CDR3 DNA follows: TGTGCCAGCAGTGAGGCCTTGGGACAGGCGATCTATGGCTACACCTTC. Its protein product is CASSEALGQAIYGYTF. V and J are TRBV6-1 and TRBJ1-2; TRBD1 aligns across 8 bases. The germline V gene encodes CDR1 MNHNS and CDR2 SASEGT. V trimming: 3 bases; J trimming: 4 bases; junction bases outside the gene matches: 10. CDR3 length: 16 amino acids.

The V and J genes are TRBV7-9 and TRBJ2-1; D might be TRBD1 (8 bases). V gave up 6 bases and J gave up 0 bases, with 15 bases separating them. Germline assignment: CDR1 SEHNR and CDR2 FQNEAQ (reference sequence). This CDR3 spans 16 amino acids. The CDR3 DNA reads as TGTGCCAGCAGTGGACAGGGACTACGCTCCTACAATGAGCAGTTCTTC. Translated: CASSGQGLRSYNEQFF.

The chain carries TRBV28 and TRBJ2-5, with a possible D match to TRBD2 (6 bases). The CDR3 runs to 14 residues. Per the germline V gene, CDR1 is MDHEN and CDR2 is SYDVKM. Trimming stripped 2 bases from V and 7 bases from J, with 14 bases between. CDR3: CASSLRGGKRTQYF. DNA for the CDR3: TGTGCCAGCAGTTTACGTGGCGGGAAAAGGACCCAGTACTTC.

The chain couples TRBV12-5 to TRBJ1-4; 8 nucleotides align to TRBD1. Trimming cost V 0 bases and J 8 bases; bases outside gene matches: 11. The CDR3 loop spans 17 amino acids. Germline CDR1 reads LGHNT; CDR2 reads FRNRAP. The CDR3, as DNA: TGTGCTAGTGGTTTGGTACTTTCTGGACAGGGCGGGGAAAAACTGTTTTTT. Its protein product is CASGLVLSGQGGEKLFF.

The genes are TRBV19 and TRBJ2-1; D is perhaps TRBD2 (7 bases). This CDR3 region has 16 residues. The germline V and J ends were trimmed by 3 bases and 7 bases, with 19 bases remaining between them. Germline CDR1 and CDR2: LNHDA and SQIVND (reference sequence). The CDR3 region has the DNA TGTGCCAGTAGTATGGGGGGGCCGTATGAGGGAAATGAGCAGTTCTTC. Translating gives CASSMGGPYEGNEQFF.

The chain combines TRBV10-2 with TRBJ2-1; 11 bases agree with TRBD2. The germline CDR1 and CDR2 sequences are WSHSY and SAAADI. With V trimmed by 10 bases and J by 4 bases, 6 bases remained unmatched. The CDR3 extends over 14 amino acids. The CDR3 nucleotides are TGCGCCACCCTCGCTAGCGGGGGGTACAATGAGCAGTTCTTC. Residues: CATLASGGYNEQFF.

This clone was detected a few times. CDR3 in DNA: TGTGCCAGCCAGCGAAGCCTCACAGATACGCAGTATTTT. Protein product: CASQRSLTDTQYF. This chain joins TRBV12-3 or TRBV12-4 and TRBJ2-3; D remains ambiguous. The V and J ends lost 8 bases and 2 bases respectively, with 11 bases between them. The CDR3 is 13 residues long.

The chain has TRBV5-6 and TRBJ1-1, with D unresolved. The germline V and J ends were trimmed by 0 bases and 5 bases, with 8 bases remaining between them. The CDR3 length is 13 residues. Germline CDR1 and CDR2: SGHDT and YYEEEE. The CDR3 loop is CASSLATRTEAFF. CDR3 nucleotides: TGTGCCAGCAGCTTGGCTACGAGGACTGAAGCTTTCTTT.

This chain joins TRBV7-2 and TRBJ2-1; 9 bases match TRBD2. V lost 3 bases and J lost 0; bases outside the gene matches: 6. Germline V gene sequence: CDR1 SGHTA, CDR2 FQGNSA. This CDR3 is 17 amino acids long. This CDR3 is CASSFRSSGTSYNEQFF. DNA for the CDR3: TGTGCCAGCAGCTTTCGCTCTAGCGGGACCTCCTACAATGAGCAGTTCTTC.

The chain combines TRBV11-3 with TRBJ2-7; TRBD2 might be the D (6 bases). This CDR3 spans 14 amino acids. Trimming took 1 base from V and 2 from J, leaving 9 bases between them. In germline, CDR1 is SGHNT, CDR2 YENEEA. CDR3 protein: CASSLVGGPYEQYV. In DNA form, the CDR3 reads TGTGCCAGCAGCTTAGTAGGAGGGCCCTACGAGCAGTACGTC.

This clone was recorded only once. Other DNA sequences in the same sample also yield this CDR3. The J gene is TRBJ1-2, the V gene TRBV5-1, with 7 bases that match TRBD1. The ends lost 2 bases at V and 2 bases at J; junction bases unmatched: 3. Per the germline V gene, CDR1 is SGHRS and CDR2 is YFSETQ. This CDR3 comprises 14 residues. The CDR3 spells CASSFGTANYGYTF. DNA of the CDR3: TGCGCCAGCAGCTTCGGGACAGCGAACTATGGCTACACCTTC.

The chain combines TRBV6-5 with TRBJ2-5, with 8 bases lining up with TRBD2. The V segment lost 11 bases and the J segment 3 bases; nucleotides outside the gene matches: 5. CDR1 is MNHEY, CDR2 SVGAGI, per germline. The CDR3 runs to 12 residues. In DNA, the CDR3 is TGTGCCGAGAGCGGGGGAGAAGAGACCCAGTACTTC. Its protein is CAESGGEETQYF.

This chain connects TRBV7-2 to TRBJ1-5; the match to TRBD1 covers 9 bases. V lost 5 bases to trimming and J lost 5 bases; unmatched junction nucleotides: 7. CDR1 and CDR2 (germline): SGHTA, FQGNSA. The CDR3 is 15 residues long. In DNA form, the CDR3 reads TGTGCCAGCAGCCCCACAGGGGGCACCCATCAGCCCCAGCATTTT. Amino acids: CASSPTGGTHQPQHF.

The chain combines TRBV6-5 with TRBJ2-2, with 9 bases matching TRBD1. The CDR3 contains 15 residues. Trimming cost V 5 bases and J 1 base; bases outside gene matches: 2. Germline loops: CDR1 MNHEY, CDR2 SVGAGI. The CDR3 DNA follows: TGTGCCAGCAGTCGGGACAGGGTGAACACCGGGGAGCTGTTTTTT. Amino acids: CASSRDRVNTGELFF.